The 8 T cell receptor beta chains presented below share a single source sample, sequenced in a study of tumor-infiltrating lymphocytes in oesophageal squamous cell carcinoma. TCRdb re-analysed the PCR reads in MiXCR, keeping a single row per CDR3 protein. The table lists about 12,000 distinct CDR3 sequences, around 54% of them singletons. Sample: esophageal tumor tissue. All receptors derive from a female donor with esophageal squamous cell carcinoma.

V is TRBV7-2 and J is TRBJ2-7; 7 bases are a match to TRBD1. The J call may be mistaken, given a closer DNA end match to TRBJ1-2. The CDR3 is 14 amino acids. Looked up from germline, CDR1 is SGHTA and CDR2 is FQGNSA. The CDR3 is CASSTYRGSYGYTF. The CDR3 nucleotides read TGTGCCAGCAGCACATACAGGGGTTCCTATGGCTACACCTTC.

The chain links TRBV6-6 to TRBJ2-3; maybe TRBD2 (5 bases). Trimming took off 0 bases at V and 8 bases at J, with 18 bases between the two ends. Germline CDR1 is MNHNY and CDR2 is SVGAGI (reference sequence). The CDR3 is made up of 16 amino acids. The CDR3 region is CASSYSTPSQGGTQYF. In DNA, the CDR3 is TGTGCCAGCAGTTACTCGACTCCTAGCCAAGGCGGTACGCAGTATTTT.

This clonotype was counted at least ten times. This may arise from a read error, as a much more abundant clone is one base away. This chain connects TRBV4-2 to TRBJ2-7; D not resolved. V lost 4 bases, J lost 7 bases, and 14 bases lay in between. CDR3 length equals 13 residues. Germline V gives CDR1 LGHNA, CDR2 YNFKEQ. CDR3 residues: CASSPGSNNEQYF. CDR3 DNA sequence: TGTGCCAGCAGCCCCGGGTCCAACAATGAGCAGTACTTC.

A single count supports this clonotype. The chain uses TRBV10-3 and TRBJ2-1; TRBD1 is a possible D gene (5 bases). The DNA matches TRBJ2-7 better at its end, which makes the J call doubtful. Germline CDR1 reads ENHRY; CDR2 reads SYGVKD. This CDR3 comprises 16 residues. The CDR3 spells CAISAVGQGMMDEQYF. The CDR3 DNA is TGTGCCATCAGTGCCGTTGGGCAGGGAATGATGGACGAGCAGTACTTC.

V gene TRBV7-9 combines with J gene TRBJ2-3, with 7 positions matching TRBD1. The DNA end favors TRBJ2-7, so the J call may be wrong. CDR1 and CDR2 from the germline V gene are SEHNR and FQNEAQ (reference sequence). The CDR3 runs 13 residues. The CDR3 sequence is CASSWGQSYEQYF. For the CDR3, the DNA is TGTGCCAGCAGTTGGGGACAGTCCTACGAGCAGTACTTC.

CDR3 DNA: TGTGCCAGCAGCTTAGAGGGACTAAGCATTCAGTACTTC. This encodes CASSLEGLSIQYF. The V and J genes are TRBV7-4 and TRBJ2-4, with TRBD2 identical over 7 bases. V was clipped by 1 base and J by 9 bases; unmatched bases: 3. Germline CDR1 SGHVT, CDR2 SQSDAQ. This CDR3 is 13 amino acids long.

About this clonotype: In this CDR3 the conserved last residue, phenylalanine or tryptophan, is missing, so a read error is likely. The chain carries TRBV19 and TRBJ2-1, with TRBD2 matching over 8 bases. The junction had 8 bases not matched to a gene; V was cut back by 6 bases and J by 4 bases. The CDR3 extends over 15 amino acids. CDR1 is LNHDA and CDR2 is SQIVND in the germline V gene (reference sequence). The CDR3 nucleotides read TGTGCCAGTAGAGGGAAGCGGGAGCTTTACAATGAGCAGTTCTCC. Translating gives CASRGKRELYNEQFS.

The CDR3 region has the DNA TGTGCCAGCAGCTTAGCGGGAGTTCCCCAAGAGACCCAGTACTTC. Translating it yields CASSLAGVPQETQYF. The rearrangement uses TRBV6-6 and TRBJ2-1, with 9 bases fitting TRBD2. The J call may be mistaken, given a closer DNA end match to TRBJ2-5. The CDR3 is made up of 15 amino acids. Germline CDR1 reads MNHNY; CDR2 reads SVGAGI (reference sequence).